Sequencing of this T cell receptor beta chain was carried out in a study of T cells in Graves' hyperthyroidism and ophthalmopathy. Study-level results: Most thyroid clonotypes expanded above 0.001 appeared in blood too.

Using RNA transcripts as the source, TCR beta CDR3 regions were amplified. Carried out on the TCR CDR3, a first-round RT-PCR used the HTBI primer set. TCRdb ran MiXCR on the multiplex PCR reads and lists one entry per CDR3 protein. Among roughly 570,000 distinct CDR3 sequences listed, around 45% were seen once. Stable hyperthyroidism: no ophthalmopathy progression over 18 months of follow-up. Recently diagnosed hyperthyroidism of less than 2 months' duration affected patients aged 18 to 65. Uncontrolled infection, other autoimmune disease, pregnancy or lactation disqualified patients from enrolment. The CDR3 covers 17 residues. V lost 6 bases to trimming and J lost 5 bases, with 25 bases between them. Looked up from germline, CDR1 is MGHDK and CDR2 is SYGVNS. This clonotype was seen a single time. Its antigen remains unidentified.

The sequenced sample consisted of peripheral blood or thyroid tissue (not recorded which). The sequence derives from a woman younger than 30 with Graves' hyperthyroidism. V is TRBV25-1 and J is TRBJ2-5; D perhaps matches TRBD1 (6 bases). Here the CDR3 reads CASSLVPQGRGMETQYF. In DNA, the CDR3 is TGTGCCAGCAGCTTAGTTCCCCAGGGGCGCGGTATGGAGACCCAGTACTTC.